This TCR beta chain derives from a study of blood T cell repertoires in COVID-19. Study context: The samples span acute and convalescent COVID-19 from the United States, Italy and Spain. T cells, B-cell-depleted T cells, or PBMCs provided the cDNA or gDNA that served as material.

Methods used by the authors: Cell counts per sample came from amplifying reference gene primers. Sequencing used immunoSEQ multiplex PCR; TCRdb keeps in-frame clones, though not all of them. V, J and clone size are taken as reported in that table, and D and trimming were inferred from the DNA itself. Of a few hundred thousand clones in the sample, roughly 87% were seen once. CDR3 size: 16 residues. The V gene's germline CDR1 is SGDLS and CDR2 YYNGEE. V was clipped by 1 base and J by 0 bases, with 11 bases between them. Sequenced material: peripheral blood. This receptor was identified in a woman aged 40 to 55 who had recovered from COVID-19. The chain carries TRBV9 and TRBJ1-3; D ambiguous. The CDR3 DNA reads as TGTGCCAGCAGCGTATCGCGGGCTACCTCTGGAAACACCATATATTTT. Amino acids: CASSVSRATSGNTIYF.